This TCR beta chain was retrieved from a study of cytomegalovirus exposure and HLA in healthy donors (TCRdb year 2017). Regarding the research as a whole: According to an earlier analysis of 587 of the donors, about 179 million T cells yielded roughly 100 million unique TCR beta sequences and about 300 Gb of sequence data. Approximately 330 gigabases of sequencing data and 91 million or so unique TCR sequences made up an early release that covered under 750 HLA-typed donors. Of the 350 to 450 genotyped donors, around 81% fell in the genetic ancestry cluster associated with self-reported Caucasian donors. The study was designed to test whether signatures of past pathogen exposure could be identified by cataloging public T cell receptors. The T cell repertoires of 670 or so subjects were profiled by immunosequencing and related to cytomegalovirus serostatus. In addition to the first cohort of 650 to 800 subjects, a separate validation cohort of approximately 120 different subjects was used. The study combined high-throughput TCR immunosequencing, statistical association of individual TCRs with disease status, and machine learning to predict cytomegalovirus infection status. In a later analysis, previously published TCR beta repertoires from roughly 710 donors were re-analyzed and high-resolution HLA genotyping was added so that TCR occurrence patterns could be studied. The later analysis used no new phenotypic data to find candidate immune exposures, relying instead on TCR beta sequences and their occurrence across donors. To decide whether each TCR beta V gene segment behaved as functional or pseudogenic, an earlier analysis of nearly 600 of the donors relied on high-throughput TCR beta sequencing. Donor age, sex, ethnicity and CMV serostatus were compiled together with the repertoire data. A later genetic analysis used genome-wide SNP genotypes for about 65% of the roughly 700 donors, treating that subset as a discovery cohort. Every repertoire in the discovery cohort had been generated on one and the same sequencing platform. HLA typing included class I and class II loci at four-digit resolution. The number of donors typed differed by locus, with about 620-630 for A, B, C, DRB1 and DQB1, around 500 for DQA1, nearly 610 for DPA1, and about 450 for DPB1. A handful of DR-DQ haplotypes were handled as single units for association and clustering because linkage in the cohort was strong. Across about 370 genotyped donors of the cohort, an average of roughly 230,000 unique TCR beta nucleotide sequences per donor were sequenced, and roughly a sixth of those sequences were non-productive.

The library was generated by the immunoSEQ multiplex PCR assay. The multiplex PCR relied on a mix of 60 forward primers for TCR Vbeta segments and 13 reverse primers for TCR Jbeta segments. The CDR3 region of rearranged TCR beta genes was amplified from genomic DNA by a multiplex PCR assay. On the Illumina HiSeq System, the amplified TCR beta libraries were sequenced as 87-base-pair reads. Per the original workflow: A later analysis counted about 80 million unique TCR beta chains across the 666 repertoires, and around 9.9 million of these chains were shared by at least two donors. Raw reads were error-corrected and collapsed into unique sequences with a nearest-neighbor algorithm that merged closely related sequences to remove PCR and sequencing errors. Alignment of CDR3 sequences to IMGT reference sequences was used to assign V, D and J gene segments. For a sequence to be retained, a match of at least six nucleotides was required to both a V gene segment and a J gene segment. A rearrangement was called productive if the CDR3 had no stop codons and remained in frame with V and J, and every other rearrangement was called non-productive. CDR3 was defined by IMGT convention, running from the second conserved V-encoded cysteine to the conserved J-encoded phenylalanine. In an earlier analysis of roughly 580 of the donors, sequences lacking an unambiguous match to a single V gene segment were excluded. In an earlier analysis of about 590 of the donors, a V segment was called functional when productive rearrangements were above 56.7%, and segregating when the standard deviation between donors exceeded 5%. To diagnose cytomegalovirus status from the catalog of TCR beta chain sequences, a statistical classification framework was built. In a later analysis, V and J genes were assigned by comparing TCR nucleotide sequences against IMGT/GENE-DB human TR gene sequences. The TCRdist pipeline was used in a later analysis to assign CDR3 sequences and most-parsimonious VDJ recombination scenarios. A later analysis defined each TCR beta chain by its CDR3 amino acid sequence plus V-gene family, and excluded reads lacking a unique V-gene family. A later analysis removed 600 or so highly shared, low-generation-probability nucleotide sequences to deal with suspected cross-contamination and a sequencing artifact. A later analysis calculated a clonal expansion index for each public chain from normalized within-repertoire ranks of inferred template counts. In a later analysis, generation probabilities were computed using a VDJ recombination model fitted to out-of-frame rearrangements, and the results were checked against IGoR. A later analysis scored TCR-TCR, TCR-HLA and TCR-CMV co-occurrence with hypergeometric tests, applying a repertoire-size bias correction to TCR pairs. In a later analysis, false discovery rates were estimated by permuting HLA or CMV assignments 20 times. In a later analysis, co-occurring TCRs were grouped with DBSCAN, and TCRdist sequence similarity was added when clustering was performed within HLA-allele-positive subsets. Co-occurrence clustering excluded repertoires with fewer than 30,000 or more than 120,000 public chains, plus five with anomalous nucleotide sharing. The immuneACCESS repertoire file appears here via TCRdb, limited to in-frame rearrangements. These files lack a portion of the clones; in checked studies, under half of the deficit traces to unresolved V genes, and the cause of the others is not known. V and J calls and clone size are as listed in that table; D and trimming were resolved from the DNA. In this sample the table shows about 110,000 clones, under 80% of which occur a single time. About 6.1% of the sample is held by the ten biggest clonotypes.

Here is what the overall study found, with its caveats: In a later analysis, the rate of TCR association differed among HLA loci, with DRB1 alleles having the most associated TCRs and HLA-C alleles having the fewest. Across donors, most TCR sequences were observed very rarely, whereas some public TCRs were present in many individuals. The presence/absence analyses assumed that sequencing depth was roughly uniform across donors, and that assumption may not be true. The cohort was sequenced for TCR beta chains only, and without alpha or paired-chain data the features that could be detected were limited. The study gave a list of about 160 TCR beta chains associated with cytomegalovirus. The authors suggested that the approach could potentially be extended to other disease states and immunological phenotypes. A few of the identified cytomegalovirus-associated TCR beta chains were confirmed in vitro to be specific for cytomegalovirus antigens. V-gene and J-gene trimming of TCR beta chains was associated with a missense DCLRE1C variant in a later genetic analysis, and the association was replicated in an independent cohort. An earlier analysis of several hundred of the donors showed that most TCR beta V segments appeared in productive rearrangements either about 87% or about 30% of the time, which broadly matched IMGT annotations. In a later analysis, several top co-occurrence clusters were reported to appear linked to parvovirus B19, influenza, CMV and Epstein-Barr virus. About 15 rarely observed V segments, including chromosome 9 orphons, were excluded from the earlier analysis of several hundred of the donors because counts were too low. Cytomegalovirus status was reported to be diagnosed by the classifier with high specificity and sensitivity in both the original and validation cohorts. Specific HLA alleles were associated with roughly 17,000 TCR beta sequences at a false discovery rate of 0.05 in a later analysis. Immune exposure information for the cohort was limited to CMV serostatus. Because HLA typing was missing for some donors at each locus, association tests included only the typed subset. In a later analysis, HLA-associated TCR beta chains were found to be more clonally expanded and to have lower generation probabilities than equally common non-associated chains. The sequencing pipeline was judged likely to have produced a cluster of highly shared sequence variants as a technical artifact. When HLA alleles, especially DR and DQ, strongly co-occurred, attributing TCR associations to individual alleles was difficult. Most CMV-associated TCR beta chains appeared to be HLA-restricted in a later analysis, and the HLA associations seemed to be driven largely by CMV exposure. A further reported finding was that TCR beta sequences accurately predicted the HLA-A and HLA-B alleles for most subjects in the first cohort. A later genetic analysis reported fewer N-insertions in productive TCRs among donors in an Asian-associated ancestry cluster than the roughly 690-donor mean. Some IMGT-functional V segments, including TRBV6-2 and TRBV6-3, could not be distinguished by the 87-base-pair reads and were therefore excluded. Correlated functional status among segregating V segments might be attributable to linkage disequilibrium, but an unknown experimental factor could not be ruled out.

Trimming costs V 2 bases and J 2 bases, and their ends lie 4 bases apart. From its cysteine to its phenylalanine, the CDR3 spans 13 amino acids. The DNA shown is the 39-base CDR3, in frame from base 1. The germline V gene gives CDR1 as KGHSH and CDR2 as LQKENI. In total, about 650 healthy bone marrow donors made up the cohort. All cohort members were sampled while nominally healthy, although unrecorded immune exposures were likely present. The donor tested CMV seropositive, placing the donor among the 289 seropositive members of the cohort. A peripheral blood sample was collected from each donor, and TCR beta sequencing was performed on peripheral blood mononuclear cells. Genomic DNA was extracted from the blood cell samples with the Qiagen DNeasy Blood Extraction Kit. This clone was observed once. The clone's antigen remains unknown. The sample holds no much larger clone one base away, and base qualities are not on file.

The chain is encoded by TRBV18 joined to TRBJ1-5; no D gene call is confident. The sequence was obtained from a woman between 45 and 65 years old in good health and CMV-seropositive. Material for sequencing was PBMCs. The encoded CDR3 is CASSPIGNQPQHF. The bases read TGTGCCAGCTCACCAATAGGCAATCAGCCCCAGCATTTT.